Presented here are 9 T cell receptor beta chains from one specimen sequenced in a study of low-dose radiotherapy and immunotherapy resistance in tumors. TRAV and TRBV primers primed cDNA for both TCRalpha and TCRbeta. With a constant-region primer and a V-primer adapter, TCRs were subjected to roughly 20 PCR cycles of amplification. Each CDR3 protein is one row after TCRdb ran MiXCR on the reads. In the table there are about 82,000 distinct CDR3 sequences, about 20% of which are singletons. Sample time point: before trial treatment. The sequencing here drew on PBMCs, taken before treatment. All receptors come from a male donor with prostate cancer.

Notes on this clonotype: This sequence is one base from a far larger clone and is likely a read error. The chain joins TRBV13 to TRBJ2-7, with TRBD2 matching 9 bases. J lost 7 bases, V lost 6 bases, and 13 bases had no gene match. CDR3 length: 15 residues. The germline V gene encodes CDR1 PRHDT and CDR2 FYEKMQ (reference sequence). The CDR3 spells CASSEILAGFNEQYF. CDR3 nucleotide sequence: TGTGCCAGCAGTGAAATCCTAGCGGGATTCAATGAGCAGTACTTC.

This clonotype has a count of ten or more. The chain employs TRBV29-1 and TRBJ2-3; D not resolved. The CDR3 has 11 residues. Germline lookup yields CDR1 SQVTM and CDR2 ANQGSEA. Trimming stripped 7 bases from V and 2 bases from J, with 7 bases between. CDR3: CSEQFTDTQYF. Here the CDR3 DNA reads TGCAGCGAGCAATTCACAGATACGCAGTATTTT.

This clonotype has at least ten counts. The chain joins TRBV20-1 to TRBJ2-5, with a weak D call TRBD2 (7 bases). Germline V CDR1 and CDR2: DFQATT, SNEGSKA (reference sequence). The CDR3 spans 17 residues. V was cut by 4 bases and J by 5 bases, with 26 bases left in between. The DNA for the CDR3 is TGCAGTGCTACCCCCCAGGGGCGGGGGTTAGGGACGGAGACCCAGTACTTC. Translating gives CSATPQGRGLGTETQYF.

There are many counts of this clonotype. This rearrangement joins TRBV2 to TRBJ1-1; a possible D gene is TRBD1 (5 bases). Trimming cost V 7 bases and J 7 bases, with 19 bases left between them. The germline CDR1 and CDR2 sequences are SNHLY and FYNNEI. This CDR3 comprises 14 residues. The CDR3 here is CASKPRTSNGEAFF. The CDR3 DNA reads TGTGCCAGCAAACCCCGGACATCGAACGGTGAAGCTTTCTTT.

In this sample, this clonotype turned up many times. The rearrangement links TRBV6-2 or TRBV6-3 to TRBJ2-1; D perhaps matches TRBD2 (5 bases). CDR1 MNHEY and CDR2 SVGEGT come from the germline V gene. V dropped 7 bases and J dropped 0 bases, with 16 bases sitting between them. This CDR3 contains 16 residues. In nucleotides, the CDR3 is TGTGCCAGCATGGGGAGCTTGGGGAGCTCCTACAATGAGCAGTTCTTC. It encodes CASMGSLGSSYNEQFF.

This clonotype has a count of ten or more. J is TRBJ2-1 and V is TRBV28; TRBD1 agrees at 7 bases. CDR1 and CDR2 (germline): MDHEN, SYDVKM. V shed 4 bases and J 3 bases; nucleotides not matched to a gene: 3. The CDR3 spans 14 residues. CDR3 in DNA: TGTGCCAGCAGTTCGGGACAGAACTACAATGAGCAGTTCTTC. This gives the protein CASSSGQNYNEQFF. Full variable domain (missing parts from reference TRBV28 and TRBJ2-1): DVKVTQSSRYLVKRTGEKVFLECVQDMDHENMFWYRQDPGLGLRLIYFSYDVKMKEKGDIPEGYSVSREKKERFSLILESASTNQTSMYLCASSSGQNYNEQFFGPGTRLTVL.

The table lists this clonotype with many counts. This CDR3 reads CASSLASRAGGSYNEQFF. The CDR3 nucleotides read TGTGCCAGCAGCTTAGCGTCGCGGGCGGGGGGGTCCTACAATGAGCAGTTCTTC. This chain uses TRBV7-9 with TRBJ2-1, with 9 bases aligning to TRBD2. In germline, CDR1 is SEHNR, CDR2 FQNEAQ (reference sequence). Losses at the gene ends were 0 bases for V and 1 base for J; bases not matched to a gene: 7. This CDR3 comprises 18 residues. Full variable domain (rest looked up from reference TRBV7-9 and TRBJ2-1): DTGVSQNPRHKITKRGQNVTFRCDPISEHNRLYWYRQTLGQGPEFLTYFQNEAQLEKSRLLSDRFSAERPKGSFSTLEIQRTEQGDSAMYLCASSLASRAGGSYNEQFFGPGTRLTVL.

At least ten counts were recorded for this clonotype. Here the CDR3 DNA reads TGCAGTGCTAGGGCCAGCGCCCAAAGGGACGAGCAGTACTTC. Its translation: CSARASAQRDEQYF. The chain combines TRBV20-1 with TRBJ2-7; D remains unclear. CDR3 size: 14 residues. V lost 3 bases, J lost 5 bases, and 17 bases lay in between. In germline, CDR1 is DFQATT, CDR2 SNEGSKA (reference sequence).

A remark on this clonotype: A far larger clone is one nucleotide away, so this likely arose from a read error. This chain links TRBV19 with TRBJ2-7; 8 nucleotides agree with TRBD1. V lost 4 bases, J lost 7 bases, and 15 bases stayed unmatched. CDR3 length equals 16 residues. CDR1 LNHDA and CDR2 SQIVND come from the germline V gene (reference sequence). DNA of the CDR3: TGTGCCAGTAGTAGACTACTCCGGACCAGGGGGCATGAGCAGTACTTC. Its protein is CASSRLLRTRGHEQYF.